This T cell receptor beta chain originates from a study of molecular identifiers for immune sequencing clone quantification. Study-level background: Sequencing covered four of five parts into which replicate RNA from about 20,000 or 100,000 naive CD8 cells was split.

CDR1 and CDR2 (germline): DFQATT, SNEGSKA (reference sequence). The CDR3 is 15 residues long. Trimming removed 3 bases from V and 1 base from J, with 14 bases in between. TCRdb re-called the PCR reads with MiXCR, one entry per CDR3 protein. The table has about 54,000 distinct CDR3 sequences, roughly 24% seen once; the top ten hold 1.5% to 2%. This clonotype was picked up many times. The naive CD8 libraries originated from between roughly 17,000 and 1,000,000 sorted cells and drew on 10%, 30% or 50% RNA. The CD8+CD4-CCR7+CD45RA+ phenotype defined the sorted naive CD8 T cells. The sample was naive CD8+ T cells from blood, with Jurkat cell RNA spiked in. Subset in this sample: FACS-sorted CD8+CD4-CCR7+CD45RA+ naive T cells. The TCR sequence derives from a human donor in good health. Some libraries in this study had Jurkat cell RNA spiked in. The chain combines TRBV20-1 with TRBJ2-3; D possibly corresponds to TRBD2 (5 bases). CDR3 sequence reads: CSARRDYPRTDTQYF. The CDR3, as DNA: TGCAGTGCTAGGAGAGACTATCCCCGCACAGATACGCAGTATTTT.